Given below is one T cell receptor beta chain in context. This entry is derived from a study of blood T cell repertoires in COVID-19. The data were produced by immunoSEQ multiplex PCR, yet TCRdb's version contains in-frame clones alone and is incomplete. The top ten clones hold approximately 18% of a sample with roughly 150,000 clones, less than 85% of them seen once. The germline V gene encodes CDR1 LGHDT and CDR2 YNNKEL (reference sequence). Trimming removed 3 bases from V and 4 bases from J, with 9 bases in between. This CDR3 comprises 13 residues. Recovered status applied to Cohort 3 donors who had two consecutive negative PCRs. It also applied to those with clearance or with symptom resolution.

The receptor's source is a man aged 55-75 years who had recovered from COVID-19. The sample consisted of PBMCs or T cells enriched from blood (not recorded which). The chain is built from TRBV3-1 (or the pseudogene TRBV3-2) and TRBJ2-5, with D possibly matching TRBD2 (6 bases). The CDR3 DNA is TGTGCCAGCAGCCATAAGGGAGGAGAGACCCAGTACTTC. Protein product: CASSHKGGETQYF.